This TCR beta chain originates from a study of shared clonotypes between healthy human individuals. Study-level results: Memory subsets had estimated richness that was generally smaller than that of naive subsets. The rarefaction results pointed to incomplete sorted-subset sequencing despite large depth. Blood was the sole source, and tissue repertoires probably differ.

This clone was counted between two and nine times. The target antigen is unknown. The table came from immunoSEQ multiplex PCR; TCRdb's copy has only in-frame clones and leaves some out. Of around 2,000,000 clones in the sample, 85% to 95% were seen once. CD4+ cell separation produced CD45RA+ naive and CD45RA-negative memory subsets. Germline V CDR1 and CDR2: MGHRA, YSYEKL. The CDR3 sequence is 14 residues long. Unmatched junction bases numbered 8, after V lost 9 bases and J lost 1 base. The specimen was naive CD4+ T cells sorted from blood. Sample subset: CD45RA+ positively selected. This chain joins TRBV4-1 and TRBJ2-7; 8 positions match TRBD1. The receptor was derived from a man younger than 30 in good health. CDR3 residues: CARAGGEESYEQYF. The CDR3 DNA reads TGCGCCAGGGCAGGGGGCGAGGAGTCCTACGAGCAGTACTTC.